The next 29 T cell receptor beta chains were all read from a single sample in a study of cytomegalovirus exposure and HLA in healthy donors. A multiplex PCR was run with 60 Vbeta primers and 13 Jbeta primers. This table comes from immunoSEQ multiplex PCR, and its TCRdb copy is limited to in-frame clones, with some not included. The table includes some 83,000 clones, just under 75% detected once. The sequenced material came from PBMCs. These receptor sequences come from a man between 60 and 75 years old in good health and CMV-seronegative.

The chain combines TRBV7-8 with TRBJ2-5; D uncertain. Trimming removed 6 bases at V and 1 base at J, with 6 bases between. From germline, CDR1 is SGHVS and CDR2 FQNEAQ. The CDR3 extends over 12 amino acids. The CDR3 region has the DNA TGTGCCAGCAGTCGGGTCCAAGAGACCCAGTACTTC. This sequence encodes CASSRVQETQYF.

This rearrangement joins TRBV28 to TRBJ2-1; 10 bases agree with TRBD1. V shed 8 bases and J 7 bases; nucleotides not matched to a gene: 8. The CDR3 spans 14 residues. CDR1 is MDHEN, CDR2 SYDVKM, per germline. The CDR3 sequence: CASGLDRGQNEQFF. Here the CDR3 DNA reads TGTGCCAGCGGACTAGACAGGGGGCAAAATGAGCAGTTCTTC.

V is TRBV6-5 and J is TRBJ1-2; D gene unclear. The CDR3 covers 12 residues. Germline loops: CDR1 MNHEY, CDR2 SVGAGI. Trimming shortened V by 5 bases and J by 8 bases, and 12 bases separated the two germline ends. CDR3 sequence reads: CASSEPSEGYTF. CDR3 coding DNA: TGTGCCAGCAGTGAACCCTCCGAGGGCTACACCTTC.

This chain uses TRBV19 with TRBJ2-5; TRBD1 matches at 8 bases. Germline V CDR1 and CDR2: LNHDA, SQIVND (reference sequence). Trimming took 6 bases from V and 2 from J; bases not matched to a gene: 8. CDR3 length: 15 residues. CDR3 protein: CASSQNGQGQETQYF. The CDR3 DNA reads TGTGCCAGTAGCCAAAATGGACAGGGACAAGAGACCCAGTACTTC.

The CDR3 nucleotides read TGTGCCAGCAGTTTTAACAGGGGAAGAAATGGCTACACCTTC. Translated, it gives CASSFNRGRNGYTF. The chain joins TRBV27 to TRBJ1-2, with TRBD1 matching over 7 bases. CDR3 size: 14 residues. The V and J ends lost 3 bases and 6 bases, in that order; junction bases with no gene match: 7. Germline V gene data show CDR1 as MNHEY and CDR2 as SMNVEV (reference sequence).

The CDR3 reads CASSADSIYGYTF. DNA of the CDR3: TGTGCCAGCAGCGCGGACAGTATCTATGGCTACACCTTC. The genes are TRBV7-9 and TRBJ1-2; D may be TRBD1 (6 bases). This CDR3 has 13 residues. V shed 5 bases and J shed 4 bases, with 11 bases lying between them. Germline CDR1 is SEHNR and CDR2 is FQNEAQ (reference sequence).

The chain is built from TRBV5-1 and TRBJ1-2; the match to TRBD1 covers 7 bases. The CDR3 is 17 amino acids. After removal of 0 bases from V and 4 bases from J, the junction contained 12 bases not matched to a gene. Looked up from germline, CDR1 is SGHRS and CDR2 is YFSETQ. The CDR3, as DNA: TGCGCCAGCAGCTTGGCCCGGACAGGCCGCCTTGGCTATGGCTACACCTTC. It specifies CASSLARTGRLGYGYTF.

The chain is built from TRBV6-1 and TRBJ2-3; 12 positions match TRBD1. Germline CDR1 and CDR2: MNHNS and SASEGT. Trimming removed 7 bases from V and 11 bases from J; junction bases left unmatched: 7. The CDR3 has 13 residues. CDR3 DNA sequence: TGTGCCAGCAAGGGACAGGGGGCAAGGGGGCAGTATTTT. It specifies CASKGQGARGQYF.

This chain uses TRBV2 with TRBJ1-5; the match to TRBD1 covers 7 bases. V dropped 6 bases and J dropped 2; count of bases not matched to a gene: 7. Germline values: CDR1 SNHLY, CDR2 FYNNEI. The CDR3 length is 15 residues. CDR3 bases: TGTGCCAGCAGGGGAGACAGGGCGGGCAATCAGCCCCAGCATTTT. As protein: CASRGDRAGNQPQHF.

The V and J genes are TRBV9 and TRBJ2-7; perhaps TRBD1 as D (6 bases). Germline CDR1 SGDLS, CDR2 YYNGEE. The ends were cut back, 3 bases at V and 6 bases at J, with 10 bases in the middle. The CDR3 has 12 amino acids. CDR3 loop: CASSEGVGEQYF. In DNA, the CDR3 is TGTGCCAGCAGCGAGGGGGTGGGCGAGCAGTACTTC.

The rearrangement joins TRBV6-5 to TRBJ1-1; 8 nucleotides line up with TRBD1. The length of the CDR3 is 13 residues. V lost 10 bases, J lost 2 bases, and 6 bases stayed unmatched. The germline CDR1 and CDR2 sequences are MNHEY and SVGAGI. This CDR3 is CATTRGRNTEAFF. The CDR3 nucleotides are TGTGCCACCACCAGGGGGCGTAACACTGAAGCTTTCTTT.

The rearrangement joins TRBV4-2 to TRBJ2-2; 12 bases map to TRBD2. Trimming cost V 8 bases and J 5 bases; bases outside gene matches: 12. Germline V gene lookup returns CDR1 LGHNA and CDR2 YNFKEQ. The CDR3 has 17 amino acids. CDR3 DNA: TGTGCCAGCGAAGAATCTAGCGGGGGGGCGTTAACCGGGGAGCTGTTTTTT. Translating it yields CASEESSGGALTGELFF.

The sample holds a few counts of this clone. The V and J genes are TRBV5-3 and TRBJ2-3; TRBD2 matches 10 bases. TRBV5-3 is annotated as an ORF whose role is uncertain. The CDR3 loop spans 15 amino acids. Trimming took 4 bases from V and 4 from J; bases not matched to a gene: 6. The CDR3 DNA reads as TGTGCCAGAAGCCTGAGCGGGGGGGCTGCAGATACGCAGTATTTT. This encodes CARSLSGGAADTQYF.

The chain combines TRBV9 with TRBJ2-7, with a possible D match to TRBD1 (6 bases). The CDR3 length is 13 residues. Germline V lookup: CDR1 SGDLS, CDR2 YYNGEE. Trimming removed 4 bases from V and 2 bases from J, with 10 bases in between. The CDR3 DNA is TGTGCCAGCAGCTTCGGACAGACCTACGAGCAGTACTTC. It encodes CASSFGQTYEQYF.

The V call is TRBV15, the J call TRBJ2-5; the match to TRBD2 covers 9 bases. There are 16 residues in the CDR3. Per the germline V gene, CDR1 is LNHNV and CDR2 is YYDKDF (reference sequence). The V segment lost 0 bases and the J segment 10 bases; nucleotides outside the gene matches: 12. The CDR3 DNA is TGTGCCACCAGCAGAGATTACCTAGCGGGGTATCAGAGCCAGTACTTC. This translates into CATSRDYLAGYQSQYF.

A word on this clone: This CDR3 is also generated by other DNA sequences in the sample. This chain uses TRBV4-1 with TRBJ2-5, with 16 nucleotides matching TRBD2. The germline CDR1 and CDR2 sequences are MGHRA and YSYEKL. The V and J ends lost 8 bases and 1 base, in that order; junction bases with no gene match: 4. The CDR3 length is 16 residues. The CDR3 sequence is CASAGTSGGAQETQYF. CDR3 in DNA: TGCGCCAGCGCCGGGACTAGCGGGGGGGCCCAAGAGACCCAGTACTTC.

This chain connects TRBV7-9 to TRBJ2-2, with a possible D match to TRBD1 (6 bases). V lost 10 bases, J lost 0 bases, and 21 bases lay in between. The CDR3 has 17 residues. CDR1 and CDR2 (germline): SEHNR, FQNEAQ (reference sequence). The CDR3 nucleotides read TGTGCCACAACGCGGAGGCAGGGGCGACCGAACACCGGGGAGCTGTTTTTT. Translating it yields CATTRRQGRPNTGELFF.

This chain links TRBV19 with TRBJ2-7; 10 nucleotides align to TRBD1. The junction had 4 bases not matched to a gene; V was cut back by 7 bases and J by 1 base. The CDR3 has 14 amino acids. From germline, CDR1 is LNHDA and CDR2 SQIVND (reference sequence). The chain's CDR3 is CASTPGQGSYEQYF. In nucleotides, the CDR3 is TGTGCCAGTACCCCGGGACAGGGGTCCTACGAGCAGTACTTC.

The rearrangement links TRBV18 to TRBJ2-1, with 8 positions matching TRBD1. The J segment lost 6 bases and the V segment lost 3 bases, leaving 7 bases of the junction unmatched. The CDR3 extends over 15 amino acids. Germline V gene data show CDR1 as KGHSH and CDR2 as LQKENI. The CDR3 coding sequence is TGTGCCAGCTCACCGCGCCAGGGGGCAGGCAATGAGCAGTTCTTC. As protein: CASSPRQGAGNEQFF.

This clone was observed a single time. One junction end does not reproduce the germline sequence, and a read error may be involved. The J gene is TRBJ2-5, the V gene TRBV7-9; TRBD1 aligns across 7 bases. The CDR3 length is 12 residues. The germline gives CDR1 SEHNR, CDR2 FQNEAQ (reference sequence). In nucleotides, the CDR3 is TGTTCCAGCAGCGTACAGGGGGAGACCCAGTACTTC. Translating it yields CSSSVQGETQYF.

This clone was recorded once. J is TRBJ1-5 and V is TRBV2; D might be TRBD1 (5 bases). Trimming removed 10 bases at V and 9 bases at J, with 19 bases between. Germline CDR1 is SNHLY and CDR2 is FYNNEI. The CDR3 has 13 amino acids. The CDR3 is CATTTVDIRPQHF. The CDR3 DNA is TGTGCCACCACGACAGTGGATATTAGGCCCCAGCATTTT.

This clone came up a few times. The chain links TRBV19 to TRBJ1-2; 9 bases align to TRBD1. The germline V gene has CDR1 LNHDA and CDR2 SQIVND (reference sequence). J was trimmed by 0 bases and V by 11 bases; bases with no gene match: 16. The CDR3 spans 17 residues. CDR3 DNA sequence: TGTGCCTCCACTCGCGGGACAGGGTATACTTCTAACTATGGCTACACCTTC. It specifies CASTRGTGYTSNYGYTF. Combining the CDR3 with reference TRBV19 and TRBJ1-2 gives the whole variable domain DGGITQSPKYLFRKEGQNVTLSCEQNLNHDAMYWYRQDPGQGLRLIYYSQIVNDFQKGDIAEGYSVSREKKESFPLTVTSAQKNPTAFYLCASTRGTGYTSNYGYTFGSGTRLTVV.

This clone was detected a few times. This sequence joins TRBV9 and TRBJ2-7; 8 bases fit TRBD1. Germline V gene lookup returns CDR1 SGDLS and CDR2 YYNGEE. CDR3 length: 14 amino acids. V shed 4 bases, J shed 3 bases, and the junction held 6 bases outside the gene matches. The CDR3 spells CASSPRDRLYEQYF. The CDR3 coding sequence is TGTGCCAGCAGCCCGAGGGACAGGCTCTACGAGCAGTACTTC.

CDR3 in amino acids: CASSERTHGYTF. DNA for the CDR3: TGTGCCAGCAGTGAAAGAACTCATGGCTACACCTTC. The J gene is TRBJ1-2, the V gene TRBV6-1; D remains ambiguous. V was trimmed by 2 bases and J by 6 bases, leaving 7 bases between them. The CDR3 consists of 12 residues. Germline CDR1 is MNHNS and CDR2 is SASEGT.

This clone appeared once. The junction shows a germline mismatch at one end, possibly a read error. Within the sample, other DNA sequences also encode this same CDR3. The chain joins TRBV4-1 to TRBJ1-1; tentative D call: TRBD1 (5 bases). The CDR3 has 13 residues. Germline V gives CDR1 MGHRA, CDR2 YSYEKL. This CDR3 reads CASVSGGNTEAFF. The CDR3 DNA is TGCGCCAGCGTCTCCGGGGGGAACACTGAGGCTTTCTTT.

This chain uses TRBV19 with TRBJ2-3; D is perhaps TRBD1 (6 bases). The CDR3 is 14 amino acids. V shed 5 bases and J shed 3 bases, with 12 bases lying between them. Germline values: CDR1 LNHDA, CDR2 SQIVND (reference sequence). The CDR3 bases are TGTGCCAGTAGTCGCTGGGGGCCTACAGATACGCAGTATTTT. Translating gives CASSRWGPTDTQYF.

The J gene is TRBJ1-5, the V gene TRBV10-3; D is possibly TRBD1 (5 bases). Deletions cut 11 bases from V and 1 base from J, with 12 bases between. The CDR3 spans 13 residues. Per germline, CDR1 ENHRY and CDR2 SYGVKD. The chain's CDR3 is CAAPGLSNQPQHF. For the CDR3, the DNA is TGTGCCGCCCCAGGGTTAAGCAATCAGCCCCAGCATTTT.

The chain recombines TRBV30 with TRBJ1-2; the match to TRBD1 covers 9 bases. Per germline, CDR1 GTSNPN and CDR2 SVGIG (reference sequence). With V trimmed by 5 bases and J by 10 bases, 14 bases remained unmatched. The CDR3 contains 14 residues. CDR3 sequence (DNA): TGTGCCTGGTACGACACTGGGGACAGGGTCATCTACACCTTC. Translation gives CAWYDTGDRVIYTF.

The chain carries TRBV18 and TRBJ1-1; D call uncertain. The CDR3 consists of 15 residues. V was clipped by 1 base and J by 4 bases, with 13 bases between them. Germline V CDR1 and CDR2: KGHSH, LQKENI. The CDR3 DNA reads TGTGCCAGCTCACCACTCATCGAAGGGAGCACTGAAGCTTTCTTT. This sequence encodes CASSPLIEGSTEAFF.